A single T cell receptor beta chain is shown here with its context. The antigen remains undetermined. This specimen belongs to a study of T cell responses to AZD1222 COVID-19 vaccine. Study-level findings and limits: Only six AZD1222 recipients tested seropositive at baseline. Spike-specific TCR breadth rose after two AZD1222 doses, and depth rose as well. Mostly white British, mostly female donors; authors suggested clonal diversity may be underestimated. Nearly half of spike-specific TCRs reportedly target unmutated variant regions.

CDR1 and CDR2 from the germline V gene are MDHEN and SYDVKM. Losses at the gene ends were 2 bases for V and 6 bases for J; bases not matched to a gene: 10. The CDR3 sequence is 16 residues long. Clones were sequenced by immunoSEQ multiplex PCR, and TCRdb holds only the in-frame ones, with some missing. The sample has 100,000 to 150,000 clones, around nine tenths seen once. V is TRBV28 and J is TRBJ1-5; 7 bases agree with TRBD1. The sequence was obtained from an adult who received the MenACWY meningococcal vaccine as a control. Specimen: peripheral blood, collected 28 days after the second dose of the MenACWY control vaccine. CDR3 nucleotide sequence: TGTGCCAGCAGTTTAAGGCAGGGGGTAAAGTTTCAGCCCCAGCATTTT. Its translation is CASSLRQGVKFQPQHF.